This T cell receptor (beta chain) comes out of a study of blood T cell repertoires in COVID-19 (TCRdb year 2020). Regarding the complete study: Collaborator samples came from the United States, Italy and Spain and covered acute and convalescent phases of COVID-19. The dataset comprised deeply sampled blood TCRbeta repertoires from subjects exposed to, actively infected with, or recovered from COVID-19. Samples were obtained from the ongoing ImmuneRACE study (first 160 participants) and from over 1,000 subjects provided by 6 global collaborators. Nearly every sample came with metadata listing a de-identified subject ID, COVID-19 status, age in years and sex. The repertoires were released in a freely available public database intended as a resource for research on the immune response to SARS-CoV-2. Where HLA class I and class II types were available, the types were taken from metadata supplied by the sample provider, not from assay-based typing. The prospective study material was composed of cDNA or gDNA derived from T cells, B-cell-depleted T cells, or PBMCs. Overall study results and their limits: The quantity of clinical and demographic metadata differed by source and by participant and was supplied without curation.

About this clone: No cognate antigen has been identified for it. Within one base of it there is no much larger clone, and no base qualities were kept.

Inclusive of the bounding cysteine and phenylalanine, the CDR3 is 16 residues long. Left in the record is the CDR3 DNA by itself, 48 bases read in frame from the first base. Taken from the germline V gene, the CDR1 and CDR2 loops are SNHLY and FYNNEI. Trimmed from V: 0 bases; trimmed from J: 5 bases; junction bases lacking a gene match: 8. TCRbeta CDR3 regions were amplified from genomic DNA using the immunoSEQ Assay, a bias-controlled multiplex PCR. The paper's data handling went like this. Within the assay, amplification of reference gene primers was used to estimate how many nucleated cells each sample contained. Sequence reads were collapsed and filtered to measure the absolute abundance of every unique TCRbeta CDR3 rearrangement. Productive Simpson clonality was computed per sample as the square root of Simpson's diversity index over productive rearrangements. The source is immuneACCESS, and TCRdb retained only in-frame sequences with V and J called. Part of the clones is not carried over; for the studies checked, unresolved V genes explain less than half of this, and the remainder is unexplained. V and J calls and clone size come straight from that table; D and trimming were deduced from the DNA. In this sample the table shows about 240,000 clones, more than 80% of which occur a single time. The top ten clones comprise around 5.5% of the sample.

Collaborating institutions collected whole blood in K2EDTA tubes following their own protocols. For TCRbeta analysis, collaborator samples were shipped as frozen whole blood, as isolated PBMCs, or as DNA extracted from either sample type. The sequenced sample was peripheral blood. The chain employs TRBV2 and TRBJ2-7; 9 nucleotides in the junction match TRBD1. The source of this sequence is a human donor in a cohort sampled during active COVID-19. The CDR3 region has the sequence CASSEALGQGKNEQYF. Here is the DNA: TGTGCCAGCAGTGAAGCGCTCGGACAGGGGAAGAACGAGCAGTACTTC.